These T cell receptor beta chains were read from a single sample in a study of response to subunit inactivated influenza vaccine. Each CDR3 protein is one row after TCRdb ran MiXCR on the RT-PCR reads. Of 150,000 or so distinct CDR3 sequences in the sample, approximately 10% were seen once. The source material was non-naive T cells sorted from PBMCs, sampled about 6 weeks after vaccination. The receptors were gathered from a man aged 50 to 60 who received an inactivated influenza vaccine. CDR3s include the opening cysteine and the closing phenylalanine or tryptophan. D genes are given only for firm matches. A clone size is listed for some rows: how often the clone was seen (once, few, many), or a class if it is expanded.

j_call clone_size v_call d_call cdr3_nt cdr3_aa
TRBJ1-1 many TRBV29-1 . TGCAGCGGATCGGGTCGAGTAGGCACTGAAGCTTTCTTT CSGSGRVGTEAFF
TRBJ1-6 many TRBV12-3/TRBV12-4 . TGTGCCAGCAGGGAACTTGACCCAGGACCCCTCCACTTT CASRELDPGPLHF
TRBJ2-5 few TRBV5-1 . TGCGCCAGCAGCTTGGTGCAGAGGGAGACCCAGTACTTC CASSLVQRETQYF
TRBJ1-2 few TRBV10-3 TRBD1 TGTGCCATCAGTGCGGGACAGGTCCTGTCTTACTATGGCTACACCTTC CAISAGQVLSYYGYTF
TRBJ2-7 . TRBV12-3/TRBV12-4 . TGTGCCAGCAATTTCTCCGGGGAGCAGTACTTC CASNFSGEQYF
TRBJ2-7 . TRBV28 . TGTGCCAGCAATACAGGGTGGACCTCCTACGAGCAGTACTTC CASNTGWTSYEQYF
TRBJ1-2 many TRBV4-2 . TGTGCCAGCAGCCAAGTGTTTAGGGACGGGCATGGCTACACCTTC CASSQVFRDGHGYTF
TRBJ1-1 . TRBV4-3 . TGCGCCAGCAGCCACAAAACAGGGACTGAAGCTTTCTTT CASSHKTGTEAFF
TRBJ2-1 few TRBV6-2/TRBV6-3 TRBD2 TGTGCCAGCAGTTACCCAGGGACTAGCGGGGGGGTGAGAAATGAGCAGTTCTTC CASSYPGTSGGVRNEQFF
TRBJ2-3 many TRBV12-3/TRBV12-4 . TGTGCCAGCAGTCCACTGGGGGGTTCCCATCTAGCAGATACGCAGTATTTT CASSPLGGSHLADTQYF
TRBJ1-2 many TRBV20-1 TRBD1 TGCAGTGCTATACAGGGGAGGAGTGGCTACACCTTC CSAIQGRSGYTF
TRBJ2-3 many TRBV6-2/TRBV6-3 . TGTGCCAGCAGCCTGCCGGGGATTTATACGCAGTATTTT CASSLPGIYTQYF
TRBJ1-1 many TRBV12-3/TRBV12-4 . TGTGCCAGCAGTTTCGCAGAGAACACTGAAGCTTTCTTT CASSFAENTEAFF
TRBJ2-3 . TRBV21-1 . TGTGCCAGCACCCGGCGGCGAGCAGGGACACAGATAACGCAGTATTTT CASTRRRAGTQITQYF
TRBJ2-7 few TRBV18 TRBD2 TGTGCCAGCTCACCCTCTAGCGGGAGCTACGAGCAGTACTTC CASSPSSGSYEQYF
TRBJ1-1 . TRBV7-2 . TGTGCCAGCAGCAACACAGCGAACACTGAAGCTTTCTTT CASSNTANTEAFF
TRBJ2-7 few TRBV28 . TGTGCCAGCAGAACCCCCGCCGGAGGGTCCTACGAGCAGTACTTC CASRTPAGGSYEQYF
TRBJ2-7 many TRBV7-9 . TGTGCCAGCAGGGCAATTAGCGGCAGTGAATACGAGCAGTACTTC CASRAISGSEYEQYF
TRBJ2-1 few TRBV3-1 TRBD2 TGTGCCAGCAGCCCCCGGGGGAGGGGCACCTACAATGAGCAGTTCTTC CASSPRGRGTYNEQFF
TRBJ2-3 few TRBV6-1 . TGTGCCGGACTGGACGGAGGCACAGATACGCAGTATTTT CAGLDGGTDTQYF
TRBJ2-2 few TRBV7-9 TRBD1 TGTGCCAGCAGCTTATTTCGCCAGGGGGCCGCCGGGGAGCTGTTTTTT CASSLFRQGAAGELFF
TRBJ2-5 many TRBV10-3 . TGTGCCATCAGCGACCCCGGCGTTGCCCAAGAGACCCAGTACTTC CAISDPGVAQETQYF
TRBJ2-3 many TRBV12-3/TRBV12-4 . TGTGCCAGCAGTTTATCCTTACGCACAGATACGCAGTATTTT CASSLSLRTDTQYF
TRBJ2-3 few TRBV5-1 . TGCGCCAGCAGCTCATTCCGGGACCCTAAGGGAAATACGCAGTATTTT CASSSFRDPKGNTQYF
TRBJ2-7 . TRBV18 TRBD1 TGTGCCAGCTCACCACGGACAGGGCCCTTTGACGAGCAGTACTTC CASSPRTGPFDEQYF
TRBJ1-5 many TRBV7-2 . TGTGCCAGCAGCTTGATGGACGGAGGTAGGAATCAGCCCCAGCATTTT CASSLMDGGRNQPQHF
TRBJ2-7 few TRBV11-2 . TGTGCCAGCAGCCCATTACAGGGAAGGAGGTCCTACGAGCAGTACTTC CASSPLQGRRSYEQYF
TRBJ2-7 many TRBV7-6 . TGTGCCAGCAGCCGAACTGGACAGTTCTACGAGCAGTACTTC CASSRTGQFYEQYF